The 2 T cell receptor beta chains below were found in one sample sequenced in a study of shared T cell receptors in the human thymus. Data came from immunoSEQ multiplex PCR; TCRdb stores just in-frame clones and leaves some out. The table lists some 760,000 clones, 70% to 90% of them singletons. These same records also appear under a second study, on human thymus T cells.

The material sequenced was thymocytes. These receptors were obtained from a girl under two years old with a congenital heart defect.

The chain uses TRBV7-2 and TRBJ2-1; a possible D gene is TRBD2 (6 bases). CDR1 SGHTA and CDR2 FQGNSA come from the germline V gene. The CDR3 extends over 16 amino acids. Trimming took 0 bases from V and 7 from J, leaving 16 bases between them. The CDR3, as DNA: TGTGCCAGCAGCTTAGCCGGCGGGGAAGCCTGGAATGAGCAGTTCTTC. It encodes CASSLAGGEAWNEQFF.

The gene calls are TRBV27 and TRBJ1-2; D is possibly TRBD1 (5 bases). The CDR3 has 15 residues. The V and J ends lost 2 bases and 8 bases respectively, with 18 bases between them. Per germline, CDR1 MNHEY and CDR2 SMNVEV (reference sequence). As DNA, the CDR3 is TGTGCCAGCAGTTTAAGCGGGCCGCCGGGGGGAGGCTACACCTTC. It specifies CASSLSGPPGGGYTF.